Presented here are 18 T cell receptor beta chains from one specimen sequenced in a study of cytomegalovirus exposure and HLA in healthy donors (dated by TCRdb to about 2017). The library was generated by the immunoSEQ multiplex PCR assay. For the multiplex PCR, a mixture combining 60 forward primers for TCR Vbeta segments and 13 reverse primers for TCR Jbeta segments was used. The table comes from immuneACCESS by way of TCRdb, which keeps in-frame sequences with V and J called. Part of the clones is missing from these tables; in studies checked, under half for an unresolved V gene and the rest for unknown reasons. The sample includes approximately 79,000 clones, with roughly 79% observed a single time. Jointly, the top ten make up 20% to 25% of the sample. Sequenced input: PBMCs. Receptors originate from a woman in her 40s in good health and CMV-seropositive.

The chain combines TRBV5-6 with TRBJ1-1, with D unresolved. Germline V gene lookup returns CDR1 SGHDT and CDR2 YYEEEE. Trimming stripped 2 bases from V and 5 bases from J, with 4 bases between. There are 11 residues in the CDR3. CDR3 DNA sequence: TGTGCCAGCAGCTTCCTAACTGAAGCTTTCTTT. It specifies CASSFLTEAFF.

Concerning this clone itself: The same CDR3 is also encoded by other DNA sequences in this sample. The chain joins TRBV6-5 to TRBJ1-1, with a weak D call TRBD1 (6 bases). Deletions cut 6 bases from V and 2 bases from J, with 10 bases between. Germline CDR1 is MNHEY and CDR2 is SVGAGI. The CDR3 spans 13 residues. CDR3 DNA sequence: TGTGCCAGCAGCCCGACAGGAAACACTGAAGCTTTCTTT. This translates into CASSPTGNTEAFF.

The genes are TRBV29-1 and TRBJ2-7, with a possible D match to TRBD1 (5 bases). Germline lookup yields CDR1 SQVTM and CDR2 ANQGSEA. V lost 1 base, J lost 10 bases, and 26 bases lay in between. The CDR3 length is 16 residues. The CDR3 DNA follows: TGCAGCGTTGAAGGCGTTCGAAACAGTTCCCCTCAGGGCCAGTACTTC. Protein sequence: CSVEGVRNSSPQGQYF.

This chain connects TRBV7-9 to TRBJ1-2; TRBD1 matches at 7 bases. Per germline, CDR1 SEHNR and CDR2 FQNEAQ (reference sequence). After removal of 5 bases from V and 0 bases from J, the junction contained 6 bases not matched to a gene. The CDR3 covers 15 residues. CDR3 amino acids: CASSLGTASNYGYTF. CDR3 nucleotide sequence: TGTGCCAGCAGCCTCGGGACAGCCTCTAACTATGGCTACACCTTC.

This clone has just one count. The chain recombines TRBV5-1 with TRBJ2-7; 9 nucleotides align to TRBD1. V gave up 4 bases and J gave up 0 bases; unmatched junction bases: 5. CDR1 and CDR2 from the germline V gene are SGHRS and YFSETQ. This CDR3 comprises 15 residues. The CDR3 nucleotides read TGCGCCAGCAGCGAAGGGACAGGGAGCTCCTACGAGCAGTACTTC. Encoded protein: CASSEGTGSSYEQYF.

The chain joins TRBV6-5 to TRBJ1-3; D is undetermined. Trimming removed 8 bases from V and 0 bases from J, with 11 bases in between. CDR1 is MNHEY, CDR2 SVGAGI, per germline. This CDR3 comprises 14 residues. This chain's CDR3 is CASQVSVSGNTIYF. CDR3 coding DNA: TGTGCCAGCCAGGTCTCCGTCTCTGGAAACACCATATATTTT.

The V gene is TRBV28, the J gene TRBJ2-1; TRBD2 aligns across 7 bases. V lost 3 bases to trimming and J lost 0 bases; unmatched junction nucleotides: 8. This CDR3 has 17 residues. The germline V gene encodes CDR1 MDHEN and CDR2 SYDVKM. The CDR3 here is CASSFRLAEISYNEQFF. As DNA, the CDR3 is TGTGCCAGCAGTTTTCGACTAGCCGAAATCTCCTACAATGAGCAGTTCTTC.

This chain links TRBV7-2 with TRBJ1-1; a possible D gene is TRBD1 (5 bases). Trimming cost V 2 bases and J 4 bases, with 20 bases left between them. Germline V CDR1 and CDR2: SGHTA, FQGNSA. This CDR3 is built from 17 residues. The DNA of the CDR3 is TGTGCCAGCAGCTTATTCTCAATTAGGGGTCGTGGCACTGAAGCTTTCTTT. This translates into CASSLFSIRGRGTEAFF.

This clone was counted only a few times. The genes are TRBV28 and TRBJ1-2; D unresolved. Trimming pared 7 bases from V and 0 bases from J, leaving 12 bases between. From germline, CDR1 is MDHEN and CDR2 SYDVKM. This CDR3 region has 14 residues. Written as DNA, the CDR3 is TGTGCCAGCAATCCACAGTATTCTAACTATGGCTACACCTTC. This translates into CASNPQYSNYGYTF.

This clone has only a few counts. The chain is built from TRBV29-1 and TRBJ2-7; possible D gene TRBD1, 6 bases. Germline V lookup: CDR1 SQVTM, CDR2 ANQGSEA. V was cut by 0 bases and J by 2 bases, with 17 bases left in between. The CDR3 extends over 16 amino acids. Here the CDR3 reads CSVEEGTTGTTYEQYF. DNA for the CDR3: TGCAGCGTTGAAGAGGGGACAACCGGTACAACCTACGAGCAGTACTTC.

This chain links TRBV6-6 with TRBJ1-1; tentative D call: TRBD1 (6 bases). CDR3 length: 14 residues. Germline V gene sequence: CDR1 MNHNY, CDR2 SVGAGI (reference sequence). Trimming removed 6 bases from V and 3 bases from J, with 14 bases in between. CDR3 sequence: CASSKQGGDTEAFF. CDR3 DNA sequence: TGTGCCAGCAGCAAACAGGGAGGGGACACTGAAGCTTTCTTT.

Here the CDR3 DNA reads TGTGCCAGCAGTGAACAGGGACAGGACTATGGCTACACCTTC. It specifies CASSEQGQDYGYTF. The chain employs TRBV6-1 and TRBJ1-2; TRBD1 matches at 8 bases. The CDR3 totals 14 residues. Germline V gene sequence: CDR1 MNHNS, CDR2 SASEGT. Trimming cost V 2 bases and J 3 bases; bases outside gene matches: 2.

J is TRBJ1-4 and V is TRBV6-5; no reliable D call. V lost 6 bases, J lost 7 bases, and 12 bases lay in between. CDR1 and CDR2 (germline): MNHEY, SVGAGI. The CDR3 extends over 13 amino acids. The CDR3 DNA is TGTGCCAGCAGCCGGTCCCCTTCTGAAAAACTGTTTTTT. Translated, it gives CASSRSPSEKLFF.

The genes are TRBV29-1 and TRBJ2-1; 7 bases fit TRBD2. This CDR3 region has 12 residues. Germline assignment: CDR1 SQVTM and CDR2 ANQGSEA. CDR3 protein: CTIWGGTNEQFF. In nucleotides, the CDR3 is TGCACCATTTGGGGAGGGACCAATGAGCAGTTCTTC.

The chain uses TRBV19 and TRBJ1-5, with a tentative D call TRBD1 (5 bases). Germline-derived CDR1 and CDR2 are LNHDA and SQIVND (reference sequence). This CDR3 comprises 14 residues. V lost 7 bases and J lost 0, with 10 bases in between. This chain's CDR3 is CASNQGYSNQPQHF. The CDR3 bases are TGTGCCAGTAACCAGGGATATAGCAATCAGCCCCAGCATTTT.

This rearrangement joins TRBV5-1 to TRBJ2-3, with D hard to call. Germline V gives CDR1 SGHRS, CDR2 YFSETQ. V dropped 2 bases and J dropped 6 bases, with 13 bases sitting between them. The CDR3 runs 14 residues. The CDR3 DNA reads TGCGCCAGCAGCTTTGCATTGTCCGGGGATACGCAGTATTTT. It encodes CASSFALSGDTQYF.

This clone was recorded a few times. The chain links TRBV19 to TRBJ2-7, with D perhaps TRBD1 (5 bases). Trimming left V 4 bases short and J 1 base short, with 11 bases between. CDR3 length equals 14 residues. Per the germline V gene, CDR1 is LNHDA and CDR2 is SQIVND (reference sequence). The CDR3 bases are TGTGCCAGTAGTAACAGGCCTAATTCCTACGAGCAGTACTTC. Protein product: CASSNRPNSYEQYF.

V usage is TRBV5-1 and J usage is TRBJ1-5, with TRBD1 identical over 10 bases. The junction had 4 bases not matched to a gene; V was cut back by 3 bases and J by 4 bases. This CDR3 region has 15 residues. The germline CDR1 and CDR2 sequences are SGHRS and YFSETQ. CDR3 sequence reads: CASSSGTGVNQPQHF. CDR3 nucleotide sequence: TGCGCCAGCAGCTCCGGGACAGGGGTAAATCAGCCCCAGCATTTT.